This entry features one T cell receptor beta chain sequence. The clone's antigen remains unknown. The input lacks base qualities; no much larger clone sits a single base away. Its CDR3 holds 14 amino acids, cysteine through phenylalanine. Here the CDR3 DNA is all that survives: 42 bases in frame from base 1. V ends up 5 bases short and J 5 bases short, with an unmatched junction base count of 9. CDR1 and CDR2 are drawn from the germline V gene: SGHRS, YFSETQ. The data are from a study of cytomegalovirus exposure and HLA in healthy donors (dated by TCRdb to the late 2010s). For the study in its entirety: An earlier analysis of some 620 of the donors reported about 300 Gb of sequence data and 117 million unique TCR beta sequences obtained from around 180 million T cells. About 5 DR-DQ haplotypes were handled as single units for association and clustering, since linkage in the cohort was strong. HLA typing covered class I and class II loci at four-digit resolution. A later analysis re-examined previously published TCR beta repertoires from just over 650 donors and added high-resolution HLA genotyping to investigate patterns of TCR occurrence. The study was designed to test whether signatures of past pathogen exposure could be identified by cataloging public T cell receptors. Along with the approximately 700-subject first cohort, a separate validation cohort of around 120 different subjects was used. Using immunosequencing, the study profiled T cell repertoires from approximately 700 subjects and related those repertoires to cytomegalovirus serostatus. Typing coverage varied by locus: roughly 629-640 donors for A, B, C, DRB1 and DQB1; roughly 510 for DQA1; nearly 610 for DPA1; approximately 450 for DPB1. Of the 300 to 500 genotyped donors, 65% to 90% were placed in the genetic ancestry cluster associated with self-reported Caucasian donors. An early release covering about 600 HLA-typed donors comprised about 310 gigabases of sequencing data and tens of millions of unique TCR sequences. All discovery cohort repertoires had been generated using a single sequencing platform. To decide whether each TCR beta V gene segment behaved as functional or pseudogenic, an earlier analysis of over 500 of the donors relied on high-throughput TCR beta sequencing. Genome-wide SNP genotypes for about 65% of the 666 donors were used in a later genetic analysis, which treated that subset as a discovery cohort. On average, roughly 200,000 unique TCR beta nucleotide sequences were sequenced per donor among more than 350 genotyped donors of the cohort, with approximately 18% of those sequences being non-productive. The later analysis used no new phenotypic data to find candidate immune exposures, relying instead on TCR beta sequences and their occurrence across donors. Donor age, sex, ethnicity and CMV serostatus were compiled together with the repertoire data. To predict cytomegalovirus infection status, the study brought together high-throughput TCR immunosequencing, statistical association of individual TCRs with disease status, and machine learning. Study-level results and caveats: A cluster of highly shared sequence variants was judged likely to be a technical artifact of the sequencing pipeline. An association between a missense DCLRE1C variant and V-gene and J-gene trimming of TCR beta chains was found in a later genetic analysis and replicated in an independent cohort. According to the authors, the approach could potentially be generalized to other disease states and immunological phenotypes. In an earlier analysis of 587 of the donors, most TCR beta V segments appeared in productive rearrangements about 87% or about 30% of the time, broadly matching IMGT annotations. The study gave a list of more than 150 TCR beta chains associated with cytomegalovirus. Because the 87-base-pair reads could not distinguish some IMGT-functional V segments, including TRBV6-2 and TRBV6-3, those segments were excluded. A further reported finding was that TCR beta sequences accurately predicted the HLA-A and HLA-B alleles for most subjects in the first cohort. In a later analysis, the rate of TCR association differed among HLA loci, with DRB1 alleles having the most associated TCRs and HLA-C alleles having the fewest. A few of the identified cytomegalovirus-associated TCR beta chains were confirmed in vitro to be specific for cytomegalovirus antigens. Most CMV-associated TCR beta chains appeared to be HLA-restricted in a later analysis, and the HLA associations seemed to be driven largely by CMV exposure. Only TCR beta chains were sequenced in this cohort, and the absence of alpha or paired-chain data limited detectable features. For the cohort, immune exposure information was limited to CMV serostatus. Cytomegalovirus status was reported to be diagnosed by the classifier with high specificity and sensitivity in both the original and validation cohorts. According to a later analysis, parvovirus B19, influenza, CMV and Epstein-Barr virus appeared linked to several top co-occurrence clusters. Linkage disequilibrium might explain the correlated functional status among segregating V segments, but an unknown experimental factor could not be ruled out. Most TCR sequences were seen in very few donors, while some public TCRs were found in many individuals. In a later analysis, HLA-associated TCR beta chains were found to be more clonally expanded and to have lower generation probabilities than equally common non-associated chains. The presence/absence analyses assumed that sequencing depth was roughly uniform across donors, and that assumption may not be true. In a later genetic analysis, fewer N-insertions in productive TCRs were reported among donors in an Asian-associated ancestry cluster than the roughly 640-donor mean. At a false discovery rate of 0.05, a later analysis linked 16,000 or so TCR beta sequences to specific HLA alleles. Assigning TCR associations to individual alleles was difficult when HLA alleles, especially DR and DQ, strongly co-occurred. Because counts were too low, roughly 17 rarely observed V segments, including chromosome 9 orphons, were left out of the earlier analysis of 587 of the donors. Because HLA typing was missing for some donors at each locus, association tests included only the typed subset.

The cohort comprised several hundred healthy bone marrow donors. At the time of sampling, every cohort member was nominally healthy, though immune exposures that went unrecorded were likely present. The donor tested CMV seropositive, placing the donor among the roughly 300 seropositive members of the cohort. A peripheral blood sample was collected from each donor, and TCR beta sequencing was performed on peripheral blood mononuclear cells. Genomic DNA extraction from the blood cell samples was performed with the Qiagen DNeasy Blood Extraction Kit. Library construction relied on the immunoSEQ multiplex PCR assay. A mixture of 60 forward primers for TCR Vbeta segments and 13 reverse primers for TCR Jbeta segments was used in the multiplex PCR. The CDR3 region of rearranged TCR beta genes was amplified from genomic DNA with a multiplex PCR assay. The amplified TCR beta libraries were sequenced on the Illumina HiSeq System as 87-base-pair reads. The original methods were these. A later analysis tallied roughly 76 million unique TCR beta chains across the 666 repertoires, and some 12 million of those chains were shared by two or more donors. Raw reads were error-corrected and collapsed into unique sequences with a nearest-neighbor algorithm that merged closely related sequences to remove PCR and sequencing errors. CDR3 sequences were aligned to IMGT reference sequences to assign V, D and J gene segments. For a sequence to be retained, a match of at least six nucleotides to both a V gene segment and a J gene segment was required. A rearrangement was called productive if the CDR3 had no stop codons and remained in frame with V and J, and every other rearrangement was called non-productive. Following IMGT convention, CDR3 was defined as the stretch from the second conserved V-encoded cysteine to the conserved J-encoded phenylalanine. In an earlier analysis of more than 550 of the donors, sequences lacking an unambiguous match to a single V gene segment were excluded. An earlier analysis of fewer than 750 of the donors called V segments functional above 56.7% productive rearrangements and segregating when the between-donor standard deviation exceeded 5%. To diagnose cytomegalovirus status from the catalog of TCR beta chain sequences, a statistical classification framework was built. In a later analysis, TCR nucleotide sequences were compared against IMGT/GENE-DB human TR gene sequences so that V and J genes could be assigned. A later analysis assigned CDR3 sequences and most-parsimonious VDJ recombination scenarios with the TCRdist pipeline. In a later analysis, every TCR beta chain was defined by the combination of its CDR3 amino acid sequence and its V-gene family, and reads without a unique V-gene family were dropped. To address suspected cross-contamination and a sequencing artifact, a later analysis removed a few hundred highly shared, low-generation-probability nucleotide sequences. A later analysis calculated a clonal expansion index for each public chain from normalized within-repertoire ranks of inferred template counts. Generation probabilities in a later analysis came from a VDJ recombination model fitted to out-of-frame rearrangements, and those results were checked against IGoR. Hypergeometric tests were used in a later analysis to score TCR-TCR, TCR-HLA and TCR-CMV co-occurrence, with a repertoire-size bias correction applied to the TCR pairs. A later analysis estimated false discovery rates by permuting HLA or CMV assignments 20 times. In a later analysis, co-occurring TCRs were grouped with DBSCAN, and TCRdist sequence similarity was added when clustering was performed within HLA-allele-positive subsets. For co-occurrence clustering, repertoires with fewer than 30,000 or more than 120,000 public chains were excluded, along with five repertoires with anomalous nucleotide sharing. Drawn from immuneACCESS, this table holds only the in-frame rearrangements with V and J called that TCRdb kept. Clones are partly lost; checked studies trace under half to an unresolved V gene and leave the rest unexplained. The DNA was the basis for D and trimming; V, J and clone size are from that table. The sample includes roughly 120,000 clones, with around 75% observed a single time. About 2.7% of the sample is in the top ten clones.

Sequenced sample: PBMCs. The TCR comes from a woman aged 40 to 50 in good health and CMV-seropositive. Recombination linked TRBV5-1 to TRBJ2-7, with 8 bases in between that match TRBD2. The sequence in DNA is TGCGCCAGCAGAGCGGGAGATTCTTCCGACGAGCAGTACTTC. Its product reads: CASRAGDSSDEQYF.